What follows are 10 T cell receptor beta chains derived from one specimen sequenced in a study of identical twins. TCRdb processed the 5' RACE reads anew with MiXCR; each CDR3 protein has one entry. This table has about 470,000 distinct CDR3 sequences, around 24% appearing once. These data were also filed under a second study, of T cells expressing NK-cell markers.

What was sequenced was CD4+ T cells sorted from blood. These receptor sequences come from a woman between 18 and 30 years old in good health.

The sample holds a few counts of this clonotype. This rearrangement joins TRBV9 to TRBJ2-2; TRBD1 or TRBD2 may be the D gene (5 bases each). The CDR3 is 15 residues long. The germline V gene encodes CDR1 SGDLS and CDR2 YYNGEE. Trimming pared 4 bases from V and 3 bases from J, leaving 13 bases between. For the CDR3, the DNA is TGTGCCAGCAGCCCCGAGGTGGGGGACACCGGGGAGCTGTTTTTT. Its protein is CASSPEVGDTGELFF.

The rearrangement uses TRBV5-5 and TRBJ2-1; no clear D gene. The CDR3 has 15 amino acids. In germline, CDR1 is SGHKS, CDR2 YYEKEE (reference sequence). V shed 6 bases and J shed 5 bases, with 18 bases lying between them. The CDR3 DNA sequence: TGTGCCAGCACATCCTTTTACAACTTGGACAATGAGCAGTTCTTC. This sequence encodes CASTSFYNLDNEQFF.

There are a few counts of this clonotype. The gene calls are TRBV4-2 and TRBJ2-1; 10 positions match TRBD2. This CDR3 has 15 residues. Germline loops: CDR1 LGHNA, CDR2 YNFKEQ. Trimming removed 0 bases from V and 10 bases from J; junction bases left unmatched: 6. The CDR3 is CASSQETAGGSEQFF. DNA of the CDR3: TGTGCCAGCAGCCAAGAAACAGCGGGGGGGAGCGAGCAGTTCTTC.

This clonotype was counted only a few times. As DNA, the CDR3 is TGTGCCAGCAGCTCCCATGGACGGACCTACGAGCAGTACTTC. Amino acid sequence: CASSSHGRTYEQYF. The chain carries TRBV7-3 and TRBJ2-7, with D hard to call. The V gene's germline CDR1 is SGHTA and CDR2 FQGTGA. V was clipped by 4 bases and J by 2 bases, with 12 bases between them. CDR3 size: 14 residues.

This clonotype was observed a few times. The chain combines TRBV12-3 or TRBV12-4 with TRBJ1-3, with D possibly matching TRBD1 (5 bases). V lost 11 bases and J lost 0, with 11 bases in between. The CDR3 contains 13 residues. CDR3: CASRQSSGNTIYF. The CDR3 region has the DNA TGTGCCTCCCGACAGAGCTCTGGAAACACCATATATTTT.

The V gene is TRBV24-1, the J gene TRBJ2-3; tentative D call: TRBD2 (6 bases). Per germline, CDR1 KGHDR and CDR2 SFDVKD. This CDR3 has 15 amino acids. Trimming stripped 0 bases from V and 1 base from J, with 7 bases between. The DNA for the CDR3 is TGTGCCACCAGTGATTTGGGAGGGGGCACAGATACGCAGTATTTT. Encoded protein: CATSDLGGGTDTQYF.

The chain combines TRBV7-2 with TRBJ2-7; 11 bases map to TRBD2. Germline trimming cut 3 bases from V and 1 base from J; bases unmatched to any gene: 5. CDR3 length: 16 residues. Germline V lookup: CDR1 SGHTA, CDR2 FQGNSA. This CDR3 reads CASSLSLAGGSYEQYF. The DNA for the CDR3 is TGTGCCAGCAGCTTGAGTCTAGCGGGAGGATCCTACGAGCAGTACTTC.

This clonotype was counted a few times. J is TRBJ2-5 and V is TRBV14, with D tentatively TRBD1 (6 bases). V lost 3 bases to trimming and J lost 11 bases, with 16 bases between them. Germline loops: CDR1 SGHDN, CDR2 FVKESK. The CDR3 length is 13 residues. CDR3 bases: TGTGCCAGCAGCCATGATTTACAGGGAATTCAGTACTTC. The encoded protein is CASSHDLQGIQYF.

V gene TRBV9 combines with J gene TRBJ2-5; no firm D call. This CDR3 region has 15 residues. V lost 4 bases, J lost 1 base, and 14 bases lay in between. CDR1 and CDR2 (germline): SGDLS, YYNGEE. The CDR3 loop is CASSTTLGFQETQYF. The CDR3 DNA follows: TGTGCCAGCAGCACCACCTTGGGGTTCCAAGAGACCCAGTACTTC.

V usage is TRBV7-3 and J usage is TRBJ2-2; a possible D gene is TRBD2 (6 bases). Trimming took 1 base from V and 4 from J, leaving 13 bases between them. Germline CDR1 SGHTA, CDR2 FQGTGA. The CDR3 is made up of 16 amino acids. CDR3 loop: CASSLSGASGTGELFF. The CDR3 DNA is TGTGCCAGCAGCTTAAGCGGGGCGTCCGGCACCGGGGAGCTGTTTTTT. The variable domain in full, completed from reference TRBV7-3 and TRBJ2-2, reads GAGVSQTPSNKVTEKGKYVELRCDPISGHTALYWYRQSLGQGPEFLIYFQGTGAADDSGLPNDRFFAVRPEGSVSTLKIQRTERGDSAVYLCASSLSGASGTGELFFGEGSRLTVL.